The present entry profiles one T cell receptor (beta chain) with its context. No much larger clone is present one base from it, and per-base qualities are unavailable. The data were obtained in a study of T cells in tuberculosis listed by TCRdb under 2018. In terms of the full investigation: The study combined CD1B tetramers and high-throughput TCR immunosequencing to characterize T cells specific for the mycobacterial lipid antigen glucose monomycolate (GMM).

The investigation overall reported the following: T cells that bind the CD1B-GMM tetramer with low affinity may not have been captured by the stringent sort gate.

The CDR3, from cysteine to phenylalanine, totals 13 residues. The DNA shown is the 39-base CDR3, in frame from base 1. The germline V gene specifies MGHDK as CDR1 and SYGVNS as CDR2. The junction shows trimming of 0 bases on V and 7 bases on J, plus 9 bases between the germline ends. After being thawed and rested overnight, PBMC were stained with GMM-loaded CD1B tetramer, a Live/Dead dye and anti-CD3, and were then sorted on a FACS Aria II. CD1B tetramers were loaded with C32 glucose monomycolate purified from Rhodococcus equi. Before cryopreservation, the PBMC later used for tetramer sorting had been depleted of CD14-expressing monocytes as part of a separate study. From each donor, some 100,000 tetramer-negative cells were sorted and were analyzed alongside the tetramer-positive cells. Antigen-specific T cells were sorted from four healthy South African adults using GMM-loaded CD1B tetramers. Because TCR-alpha and TCR-beta chains were sequenced unpaired, no chain pairing information was available. The immunoSEQ multiplex PCR assay was used to generate TCR libraries, with TCR-beta and/or TCR-alpha/delta assays applied to each sample. Amplified TCR libraries were sequenced on the Illumina high-throughput platform. The authors' analysis ran thus. Clustering and dimensionality reduction relied on pairwise TCRdist distances among GMM-specific receptors from T cells that were either sorted ex vivo or expanded in vitro. Sequence motifs defined by gene usage and CDR3 content were checked for enrichment by comparing tetramer-positive and tetramer-negative populations. Imported from immuneACCESS, the table was reduced by TCRdb to in-frame sequences with V and J called. These copies leave out some clones; in studies compared against another copy, an unresolved V gene accounts for under half, and the cause of the remainder is not known. V and J calls and clone size are copied from that table; D and trimming were computed from the DNA. The sample yields roughly 92,000 clones; just over 90% were counted once. Together, the top ten hold 1.9% of the sample.

Sequenced input: CD1b-GMM tetramer-negative cells sorted from PBMCs. The cell subset or site label on this specimen signifies: T cells not binding CD1B-GMM tetramer, sorted from same donor. This clonotype originated in an adult woman with latent tuberculosis. Rearrangement joined TRBV25-1 to TRBJ1-1; no D gene call is confident. Read as DNA, the sequence is TGTGCCAGCAGTGAATATAGAGCTAGTGAAGCTTTCTTT. It translates as CASSEYRASEAFF.